Below are 5 T cell receptor beta chains sequenced from a single sample in a study of control samples from healthy donors and cancer patients. Here immunoSEQ multiplex PCR was the method, and the copy in TCRdb shows in-frame clones only, minus some. This sample has about 170,000 clones, with 90% to 95% found just once. The sample taken for sequencing was blood. These TCRs come from a woman in her twenties or thirties in good health.

CDR3 protein: CASSRTSGTGEQFF. The CDR3 DNA reads TGTGCCAGCAGCCGGACTAGCGGGACGGGTGAGCAGTTCTTC. The chain has TRBV7-2 and TRBJ2-1; TRBD2 aligns across 12 bases. The CDR3 is 14 amino acids. From germline, CDR1 is SGHTA and CDR2 FQGNSA. V was clipped by 5 bases and J by 9 bases; unmatched bases: 5.

This rearrangement joins TRBV11-3 to TRBJ1-1; D unresolved. Between the trimmed V and J ends, which lost 0 bases and 4 bases, there was a span of 6 bases. This CDR3 has 13 amino acids. Germline CDR1 reads SGHNT; CDR2 reads YENEEA. Here the CDR3 reads CASSLDSGTEAFF. Here the CDR3 DNA reads TGTGCCAGCAGCTTAGATTCAGGCACTGAAGCTTTCTTT.

The chain employs TRBV6-1 and TRBJ1-2; no firm D call. The CDR3 is made up of 15 amino acids. Germline-derived CDR1 and CDR2 are MNHNS and SASEGT. With 1 base removed from V and 0 bases from J, the gap between germline ends came to 9 bases. Written as DNA, the CDR3 is TGTGCCAGCAGTGAAGACTGGCTTGCTAACTATGGCTACACCTTC. Its translation: CASSEDWLANYGYTF.

This clone was recorded once. V gene TRBV5-1 combines with J gene TRBJ2-1; 8 bases are shared with TRBD1. Germline CDR1 is SGHRS and CDR2 is YFSETQ. The J segment lost 4 bases and the V segment lost 1 base, leaving 4 bases of the junction unmatched. This CDR3 has 15 amino acids. The CDR3 DNA sequence: TGCGCCAGCAGCTTGTTTGGACAGGGTTACAATGAGCAGTTCTTC. Translating it yields CASSLFGQGYNEQFF.

V is TRBV30 and J is TRBJ1-3; 9 bases fit TRBD1. This CDR3 has 15 residues. With 1 base clipped from V and 3 bases from J, the junction kept 4 bases outside the gene matches. CDR1 is GTSNPN, CDR2 SVGIG, per germline (reference sequence). The CDR3 reads CAWSGGQGGGNTIYF. CDR3 DNA sequence: TGTGCCTGGAGTGGGGGACAGGGAGGTGGAAACACCATATATTTT.